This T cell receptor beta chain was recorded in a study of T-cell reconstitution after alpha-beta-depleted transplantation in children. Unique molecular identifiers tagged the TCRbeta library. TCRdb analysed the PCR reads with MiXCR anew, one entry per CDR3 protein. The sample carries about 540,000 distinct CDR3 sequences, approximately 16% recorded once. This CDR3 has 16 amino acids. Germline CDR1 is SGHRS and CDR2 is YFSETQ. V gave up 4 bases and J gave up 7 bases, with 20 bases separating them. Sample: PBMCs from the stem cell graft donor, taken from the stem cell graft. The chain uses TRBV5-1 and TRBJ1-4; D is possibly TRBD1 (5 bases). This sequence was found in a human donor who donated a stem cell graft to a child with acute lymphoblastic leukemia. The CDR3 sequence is CASSPYGGPIPEKLFF. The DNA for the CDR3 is TGCGCCAGCAGCCCCTACGGGGGTCCCATCCCTGAAAAACTGTTTTTT.